This passage covers 24 T cell receptor beta chains from one sample sequenced in a study of blood T cells in healthy people across ages. The second PCR ran about 7 to 12 cycles with a sample-barcoded 5' primer and J-beta primers. One entry per CDR3 protein, called by TCRdb with MiXCR from the 5' RACE reads. The sample has approximately 760,000 distinct CDR3 sequences; 20% to 30% are singletons. This sample was shared with a second study, whose subject was T cells of mothers and their children.

Source material: blood. The receptors here all came from a boy between 10 and 17 years old in good health.

CDR3 in DNA: TGTGCCAGCAGTTACAATGCGGGGGAACCCTACGAGCAGTACTTC. This encodes CASSYNAGEPYEQYF. This chain uses TRBV6-5 with TRBJ2-7; 7 bases agree with TRBD2. The CDR3 sequence is 15 residues long. Germline trimming cut 2 bases from V and 2 bases from J; bases unmatched to any gene: 6. Per the germline V gene, CDR1 is MNHEY and CDR2 is SVGAGI.

The chain has TRBV10-3 and TRBJ2-3; TRBD2 might be the D (6 bases). Germline V gene data show CDR1 as ENHRY and CDR2 as SYGVKD. The ends were cut back, 11 bases at V and 6 bases at J, with 12 bases in the middle. The CDR3 loop spans 11 amino acids. CDR3 amino acids: CASRLDDTQYF. Here the CDR3 DNA reads TGTGCCTCGAGACTAGATGATACGCAGTATTTT.

The rearrangement uses TRBV9 and TRBJ2-1; 8 bases match TRBD2. The CDR3 spans 16 residues. Looked up from germline, CDR1 is SGDLS and CDR2 is YYNGEE. The ends lost 3 bases at V and 2 bases at J; junction bases unmatched: 7. The CDR3 protein is CASSARGGLAYNEQFF. CDR3 bases: TGTGCCAGCAGCGCCCGTGGGGGACTAGCCTACAATGAGCAGTTCTTC.

The chain uses TRBV9 and TRBJ2-1; 7 nucleotides line up with TRBD1. V was pared by 3 bases and J by 3 bases, with 3 bases of the junction left unmatched. Germline V gives CDR1 SGDLS, CDR2 YYNGEE. This CDR3 is built from 14 residues. As DNA, the CDR3 is TGTGCCAGCAGCGAAGGGGACAGCTACAATGAGCAGTTCTTC. This sequence encodes CASSEGDSYNEQFF.

This clonotype was counted between two and nine times. The chain recombines TRBV29-1 with TRBJ1-1; D is unresolved. This CDR3 comprises 12 residues. V shed 8 bases and J shed 6 bases, with 16 bases lying between them. Germline loops: CDR1 SQVTM, CDR2 ANQGSEA. The CDR3 region is CSTSGAWSEAFF. The CDR3 bases are TGCAGCACCTCGGGCGCTTGGTCTGAAGCTTTCTTT.

The CDR3 sequence is CASSDSGSGMLGETQYF. CDR3 DNA: TGTGCCAGCAGCGACTCTGGAAGCGGGATGTTAGGGGAGACCCAGTACTTC. The rearrangement links TRBV9 to TRBJ2-5, with 7 bases fitting TRBD2. CDR3 length: 17 residues. Germline V gene sequence: CDR1 SGDLS, CDR2 YYNGEE. Trimming cost V 3 bases and J 5 bases; bases outside gene matches: 16. Full variable domain (missing parts from reference TRBV9 and TRBJ2-5): DSGVTQTPKHLITATGQRVTLRCSPRSGDLSVYWYQQSLDQGLQFLIQYYNGEERAKGNILERFSAQQFPDLHSELNLSSLELGDSALYFCASSDSGSGMLGETQYFGPGTRLLVL.

This clonotype was counted a few times. This chain links TRBV28 with TRBJ2-4; TRBD1 matches at 9 bases. CDR1 is MDHEN, CDR2 SYDVKM, per germline. This CDR3 has 14 residues. V lost 7 bases, J lost 8 bases, and 9 bases stayed unmatched. CDR3 residues: CASNPLRTGDIQYF. The CDR3 bases are TGTGCCAGCAACCCCCTCAGGACAGGGGACATTCAGTACTTC.

This clonotype was seen a handful of times. Relative to the germline gene, one junction end is altered; a read error may explain this. The chain carries TRBV10-3 and TRBJ2-5; no clear D gene. The end of the DNA is better explained by TRBJ2-1, so the J call may be wrong. CDR3 length: 10 amino acids. CDR1 and CDR2 from the germline V gene are ENHRY and SYGVKD. The CDR3 here is CAIGDVEQFF. For the CDR3, the DNA is TGTGCCATCGGTGATGTTGAGCAGTTCTTC.

This clonotype appeared a few times. The CDR3 region has the DNA TGCAGTGCCACGGGAGGGACAGCAACTAATGAAAAACTGTTTTTT. Protein: CSATGGTATNEKLFF. J is TRBJ1-4 and V is TRBV20-1, with 7 nucleotides matching TRBD1. The CDR3 sequence is 15 residues long. Germline V gives CDR1 DFQATT, CDR2 SNEGSKA (reference sequence). The V gene end was trimmed by 6 bases and the J gene end by 0 bases; junction bases not matched to a gene: 7.

This clonotype showed up just a few times. CDR3 loop: CASSLARQAAKNIQYF. CDR3 DNA: TGTGCCAGCAGCTTGGCCCGGCAGGCGGCCAAAAACATTCAGTACTTC. V gene TRBV5-8 combines with J gene TRBJ2-4, with D uncertain. The CDR3 loop spans 16 amino acids. V shed 0 bases and J shed 1 base, with 11 bases lying between them. Germline CDR1 SGHTS, CDR2 YDEGEE.

The rearrangement uses TRBV19 and TRBJ2-5; D is uncertain. The length of the CDR3 is 12 residues. V lost 9 bases, J lost 1 base, and 9 bases lay in between. CDR1 and CDR2 (germline): LNHDA, SQIVND (reference sequence). The CDR3 sequence: CARRPAQETQYF. DNA for the CDR3: TGTGCCAGGAGACCTGCCCAAGAGACCCAGTACTTC.

This chain joins TRBV6-2 or TRBV6-3 and TRBJ2-1; 8 bases map to TRBD2. The J segment lost 8 bases and the V segment lost 5 bases, leaving 8 bases of the junction unmatched. Germline V lookup: CDR1 MNHEY, CDR2 SVGEGT. This CDR3 spans 14 amino acids. CDR3 in DNA: TGTGCCAGCAGTGGCGCCGGGACTAGAGATGAGCAGTTCTTC. Translated, it gives CASSGAGTRDEQFF.

This clonotype appeared once. The junction does not match germline at one end; this may be a read error. The chain joins TRBV29-1 to TRBJ2-1; D is unclear. Looked up from germline, CDR1 is SQVTM and CDR2 is ANQGSEA. The CDR3 extends over 10 amino acids. CDR3 amino acids: CSVGNNEHFF. The CDR3 DNA sequence: TGCAGCGTTGGGAACAATGAGCACTTCTTC.

This clonotype came up a few times. The gene calls are TRBV28 and TRBJ2-7; TRBD1 matches 9 bases. This CDR3 has 15 residues. V shed 5 bases, J shed 2 bases, and the junction held 7 bases outside the gene matches. The germline gives CDR1 MDHEN, CDR2 SYDVKM. CDR3 nucleotide sequence: TGTGCCAGCAGTCCTAGGGACAGGGCCCCCTACGAGCAGTACTTC. Amino acid sequence: CASSPRDRAPYEQYF.

The V gene is TRBV5-4, the J gene TRBJ1-2; TRBD1 matches 8 bases. V was clipped by 1 base and J by 8 bases; unmatched bases: 13. Germline CDR1 reads SGHNT; CDR2 reads YYREEE (reference sequence). This CDR3 is 16 amino acids long. The CDR3 DNA reads as TGTGCCAGCAGCTTGCAGGGGGCACCCCATTGGGCAGGCTACACCTTC. Protein product: CASSLQGAPHWAGYTF.

The V and J genes are TRBV3-1 and TRBJ1-1; D perhaps matches TRBD1 (6 bases). Trimming pared 0 bases from V and 6 bases from J, leaving 11 bases between. Germline loops: CDR1 LGHDT, CDR2 YNNKEL (reference sequence). The CDR3 covers 14 residues. This CDR3 is CASSQDGQSAEAFF. The CDR3 nucleotides read TGTGCCAGCAGCCAAGATGGACAGAGCGCTGAAGCTTTCTTT.

This clonotype was detected many times. The chain recombines TRBV5-6 with TRBJ2-4; TRBD2 might be the D (6 bases). This CDR3 region has 16 residues. Germline values: CDR1 SGHDT, CDR2 YYEEEE. The V gene lost 0 bases and the J gene lost 0 bases, with 10 bases spanning the gap. In DNA, the CDR3 is TGTGCCAGCAGCTTGGGAGCGGGTTTAGCCAAAAACATTCAGTACTTC. This encodes CASSLGAGLAKNIQYF.

This clonotype was picked up a small number of times. The chain uses TRBV18 and TRBJ2-5; TRBD2 matches 9 bases. J was trimmed by 4 bases and V by 6 bases; bases with no gene match: 12. Germline values: CDR1 KGHSH, CDR2 LQKENI. This CDR3 has 16 residues. The CDR3, as DNA: TGTGCCAGCTCCCGACTAGCGGATCTCAAGGCAGAGACCCAGTACTTC. Translated, it gives CASSRLADLKAETQYF. Combining the CDR3 with reference TRBV18 and TRBJ2-5 gives the whole variable domain NAGVMQNPRHLVRRRGQEARLRCSPMKGHSHVYWYRQLPEEGLKFMVYLQKENIIDESGMPKERFSAEFPKEGPSILRIQQVVRGDSAAYFCASSRLADLKAETQYFGPGTRLLVL.

This clonotype was seen only a few times. This chain uses TRBV12-3 or TRBV12-4 with TRBJ2-1, with 9 bases lining up with TRBD2. The tail of the sequence fits TRBJ2-7 better, so the J call may be wrong. The CDR3 totals 18 residues. The CDR3 DNA reads as TGTGCCAGCAGTTTTGAGACTAGCGGAGGGTTTATAGGGTACGAGCAGTACTTC. Amino acids: CASSFETSGGFIGYEQYF.

This clonotype was observed a few times. The gene calls are TRBV12-3 or TRBV12-4 and TRBJ1-2, with D tentatively TRBD1 (5 bases). V lost 4 bases to trimming and J lost 8 bases, with 14 bases between them. The CDR3 runs to 13 residues. The DNA of the CDR3 is TGTGCCAGCAGTTCCCAGGGTCCCACGGGCTACACCTTC. Its protein product is CASSSQGPTGYTF.

The chain couples TRBV29-1 to TRBJ1-4; 9 bases match TRBD1. J lost 8 bases, V lost 7 bases, and 14 bases had no gene match. CDR1 is SQVTM, CDR2 ANQGSEA, per germline. The CDR3 covers 15 residues. The CDR3 sequence is CSALEGTGMGEKLFF. CDR3 DNA: TGCAGCGCCCTGGAAGGGACAGGGATGGGGGAAAAACTGTTTTTT.

CDR3 DNA sequence: TGTGCCAGCAGTCCTGACGTGGGGGGTTCACCCCTCCACTTT. As protein: CASSPDVGGSPLHF. The chain has TRBV3-1 and TRBJ1-6, with a weak D call TRBD1 (5 bases). CDR3 length equals 14 residues. V was shortened by 6 bases and J by 9 bases, with 15 bases between the two germline ends. Germline-derived CDR1 and CDR2 are LGHDT and YNNKEL (reference sequence).

This clonotype was picked up a small number of times. The rearrangement joins TRBV4-3 to TRBJ2-5; 8 nucleotides align to TRBD2. The J call may be mistaken, given a closer DNA end match to TRBJ2-1. CDR3 length: 15 residues. The germline V gene has CDR1 LGHNA and CDR2 YSLEER. The CDR3 loop is CASSHDRGGLNEQFF. As DNA, the CDR3 is TGCGCCAGCAGTCACGACCGGGGGGGGCTCAATGAGCAGTTCTTC.

V gene TRBV24-1 combines with J gene TRBJ2-5; maybe TRBD2 (6 bases). This CDR3 is 16 amino acids long. V shed 7 bases and J shed 2 bases, with 19 bases lying between them. CDR1 is KGHDR, CDR2 SFDVKD, per germline. DNA of the CDR3: TGTGCCACCAGCCACCCGGAGGGCATCCCTCAAGAGACCCAGTACTTC. Translated: CATSHPEGIPQETQYF.